The T cell receptor (beta chain) described here comes from a study of T cells after yellow fever vaccination. The sample holds a few counts of this clonotype. The germline V gene has CDR1 SGHNT and CDR2 YYREEE (reference sequence). With V trimmed by 4 bases and J by 1 base, 16 bases remained unmatched. CDR3 length: 19 amino acids. One entry per CDR3 protein, called by TCRdb with MiXCR from the 5' RACE reads. This sample yields tens of thousands of distinct CDR3 sequences, of which about 14% are seen a single time; about 26% belongs to the top ten. This chain uses TRBV5-4 with TRBJ2-3, with 9 bases identical to TRBD2. This sequence was found in a man in his late teens or twenties who received the YFV17D yellow fever vaccine. The sample here was CD8+ T cells not binding an NS4B(214-222) dextramer, sorted from PBMCs, taken around 3 weeks after the first yellow fever vaccination. The CDR3 nucleotides read TGTGCCAGCAGCCCTAGCGGGACATCGTATCTTAGTGGCACAGATACGCAGTATTTT. It translates to CASSPSGTSYLSGTDTQYF.